This TCR beta chain appears in the sequencing data of a study of T cell responses to AZD1222 COVID-19 vaccine. Using immunoSEQ multiplex PCR, the repertoire was profiled, and TCRdb retains in-frame clones only, with some absent. The sample has over 130,000 clones; 90% are singletons. Germline assignment: CDR1 SGHKS and CDR2 YYEKEE (reference sequence). This CDR3 has 15 residues. V lost 5 bases to trimming and J lost 8 bases, with 22 bases between them. This clonotype was obtained from an adult who received the AZD1222 COVID-19 vaccine. The rearrangement links TRBV5-5 to TRBJ1-2; D might be TRBD1 (6 bases). The specimen comprised peripheral blood, sampled 28 days after the second AZD1222 dose. CDR3 in amino acids: CASSSGGGRSNGYTF. The CDR3 region has the DNA TGTGCCAGCAGTTCGGGAGGGGGGCGTTCAAACGGCTACACCTTC.